These 25 T cell receptor beta chains share one sample of origin, sequenced in a study of T cell responses to AZD1222 COVID-19 vaccine. Generated by immunoSEQ multiplex PCR, the TCRdb table keeps only in-frame clones and is missing some. Of 90,000 to 120,000 clones in the sample, roughly nine tenths were seen once. The sample in question was peripheral blood, obtained 28 days after the second AZD1222 dose. These receptors were taken from an adult who received the AZD1222 COVID-19 vaccine.

The chain links TRBV5-4 to TRBJ1-2; possible D gene TRBD1, 6 bases. From germline, CDR1 is SGHNT and CDR2 YYREEE (reference sequence). This CDR3 region has 16 residues. V lost 0 bases and J lost 0, with 12 bases in between. CDR3 residues: CASSLEIEGANYGYTF. The CDR3 nucleotides are TGTGCCAGCAGCTTGGAGATCGAGGGGGCTAACTATGGCTACACCTTC. The full variable domain, in which reference TRBV5-4 and TRBJ1-2 provide the parts outside the CDR3, is ETGVTQSPTHLIKTRGQQVTLRCSSQSGHNTVSWYQQALGQGPQFIFQYYREEENGRGNFPPRFSGLQFPNYSSELNVNALELDDSALYLCASSLEIEGANYGYTFGSGTRLTVV.

V is TRBV19 and J is TRBJ1-6; D gene uncertain. The germline V gene encodes CDR1 LNHDA and CDR2 SQIVND (reference sequence). V lost 3 bases, J lost 9 bases, and 15 bases lay in between. CDR3 length equals 15 residues. This CDR3 reads CASSIPGASGSPLHF. CDR3 nucleotide sequence: TGTGCCAGTAGTATCCCGGGAGCTTCGGGTTCACCCCTCCACTTT.

The V and J genes are TRBV28 and TRBJ2-6; 7 bases map to TRBD1. The CDR3 extends over 19 amino acids. CDR1 MDHEN and CDR2 SYDVKM come from the germline V gene. V dropped 2 bases and J dropped 1; count of bases not matched to a gene: 11. The CDR3 spells CASSLLSVAGGSGANVLTF. In DNA, the CDR3 is TGTGCCAGCAGTTTACTCTCCGTGGCAGGGGGTTCTGGGGCCAACGTCCTGACTTTC.

The chain carries TRBV19 and TRBJ2-3; 8 nucleotides line up with TRBD2. The CDR3 spans 16 residues. Trimming took 6 bases from V and 1 from J; bases not matched to a gene: 9. Germline lookup yields CDR1 LNHDA and CDR2 SQIVND (reference sequence). The CDR3 DNA sequence: TGTGCCAGTAGCCCCCGAGCGGGAGAAGGCACAGATACGCAGTATTTT. Its protein is CASSPRAGEGTDTQYF. The variable domain in full, completed from reference TRBV19 and TRBJ2-3, reads DGGITQSPKYLFRKEGQNVTLSCEQNLNHDAMYWYRQDPGQGLRLIYYSQIVNDFQKGDIAEGYSVSREKKESFPLTVTSAQKNPTAFYLCASSPRAGEGTDTQYFGPGTRLTVL.

This chain connects TRBV19 to TRBJ2-7, with TRBD1 matching 11 bases. The germline CDR1 and CDR2 sequences are LNHDA and SQIVND (reference sequence). V dropped 6 bases and J dropped 6; count of bases not matched to a gene: 10. The CDR3 is 15 amino acids. The DNA for the CDR3 is TGTGCCAGTAGCCCAAGCGGACAGGGGGCTGTCGAGCAGTACTTC. It yields the protein CASSPSGQGAVEQYF. Using reference TRBV19 and TRBJ2-7 for the parts outside the CDR3, the full variable domain is DGGITQSPKYLFRKEGQNVTLSCEQNLNHDAMYWYRQDPGQGLRLIYYSQIVNDFQKGDIAEGYSVSREKKESFPLTVTSAQKNPTAFYLCASSPSGQGAVEQYFGPGTRLTVT.

The J gene is TRBJ2-1, the V gene TRBV7-3; TRBD2 matches at 8 bases. The V segment lost 5 bases and the J segment 2 bases; nucleotides outside the gene matches: 8. The CDR3 sequence is 16 residues long. The germline CDR1 and CDR2 sequences are SGHTA and FQGTGA. CDR3 sequence reads: CASSPAGRGAYNEQFF. CDR3 nucleotide sequence: TGTGCCAGCAGCCCAGCCGGGAGGGGCGCCTACAATGAGCAGTTCTTC.

The V and J genes are TRBV19 and TRBJ1-5; D remains ambiguous. This CDR3 comprises 11 residues. From germline, CDR1 is LNHDA and CDR2 SQIVND (reference sequence). Trimming removed 6 bases at V and 6 bases at J, with 6 bases between. The CDR3 sequence is CASSECQPQHF. For the CDR3, the DNA is TGTGCCAGTAGCGAATGTCAGCCCCAGCATTTT. The variable domain in full, with the rest retrieved from reference TRBV19 and TRBJ1-5, is DGGITQSPKYLFRKEGQNVTLSCEQNLNHDAMYWYRQDPGQGLRLIYYSQIVNDFQKGDIAEGYSVSREKKESFPLTVTSAQKNPTAFYLCASSECQPQHFGDGTRLSIL.

V usage is TRBV5-1 and J usage is TRBJ1-2; 7 nucleotides agree with TRBD1. This CDR3 comprises 13 residues. Per germline, CDR1 SGHRS and CDR2 YFSETQ. The J segment lost 2 bases and the V segment lost 4 bases, leaving 2 bases of the junction unmatched. CDR3 coding DNA: TGCGCCAGCAGCGGGGGACAGAACTATGGCTACACCTTC. Translated: CASSGGQNYGYTF.

V and J are TRBV15 and TRBJ2-4, with no clear D. The CDR3 runs to 14 residues. Trimming pared 0 bases from V and 1 base from J, leaving 4 bases between. Germline assignment: CDR1 LNHNV and CDR2 YYDKDF (reference sequence). The CDR3 DNA reads TGTGCCACCAGCAGAGAAGGGGCCAAAAACATTCAGTACTTC. Amino acid sequence: CATSREGAKNIQYF. Full variable domain (missing parts from reference TRBV15 and TRBJ2-4): DAMVIQNPRYQVTQFGKPVTLSCSQTLNHNVMYWYQQKSSQAPKLLFHYYDKDFNNEADTPDNFQSRRPNTSFCFLDIRSPGLGDTAMYLCATSREGAKNIQYFGAGTRLSVL.

This clone was seen a single time. V usage is TRBV10-2 and J usage is TRBJ2-7; the D gene is possibly TRBD1 (5 bases). The CDR3 is 12 amino acids. V was pared by 5 bases and J by 3 bases, with 8 bases between. Germline V gene sequence: CDR1 WSHSY, CDR2 SAAADI. As DNA, the CDR3 is TGCGCCAGCAGTCCCAGGGTCTACGAGCAGTACTTC. Its protein is CASSPRVYEQYF.

This rearrangement joins TRBV10-1 to TRBJ2-1; the match to TRBD1 covers 10 bases. Germline CDR1 and CDR2: WNHNN and SYGVQD (reference sequence). The ends lost 5 bases at V and 8 bases at J; junction bases unmatched: 15. The CDR3 runs to 17 residues. The chain's CDR3 is CASSKGQGFSLGDEQFF. In nucleotides, the CDR3 is TGCGCCAGCAGTAAGGGACAGGGGTTTTCCCTCGGCGATGAGCAGTTCTTC.

J is TRBJ2-7 and V is TRBV11-2; 12 bases map to TRBD2. The CDR3 covers 15 residues. The trim removed 5 bases at V and 3 bases at J, leaving 5 bases unmatched. Germline values: CDR1 SGHAT, CDR2 FQNNGV. The CDR3 DNA follows: TGTGCCAGCAGCCGATCGACTAGCGGGAGCTACGAGCAGTACTTC. It yields the protein CASSRSTSGSYEQYF.

The table lists this clone with a few counts. The genes are TRBV2 and TRBJ1-6; TRBD1 might be the D (6 bases). The CDR3 runs 13 residues. V was clipped by 6 bases and J by 10 bases, with 13 bases between them. From germline, CDR1 is SNHLY and CDR2 FYNNEI. The CDR3 region has the DNA TGTGCCAGCAGCTTAAGGGGGGAATCACCCCTCCACTTT. This translates into CASSLRGESPLHF.

The chain couples TRBV6-4 to TRBJ2-5; 11 nucleotides match TRBD1. Germline lookup yields CDR1 MRHNA and CDR2 SNTAGT. This CDR3 has 13 amino acids. V lost 5 bases to trimming and J lost 5 bases; unmatched junction nucleotides: 1. The CDR3 DNA is TGTGCCAGCAGTCGGGACAGGGGGGAGACCCAGTACTTC. Protein: CASSRDRGETQYF.

As concerns this clone: The sample holds other DNA sequences that translate to the same CDR3. J is TRBJ1-3 and V is TRBV18; possibly TRBD1 for D (5 bases). CDR1 KGHSH and CDR2 LQKENI come from the germline V gene. The CDR3 runs to 15 residues. Trimming removed 1 base at V and 1 base at J, with 8 bases between. The CDR3, as DNA: TGTGCCAGCTCACCACTAGGGGTATCTGGAAACACCATATATTTT. Translation gives CASSPLGVSGNTIYF.

V gene TRBV21-1 combines with J gene TRBJ2-1; TRBD2, the D gene given by the table, was not confirmed from the DNA. TRBV21-1 is given as a pseudogene. This CDR3 has 14 amino acids. CDR3 residues: CASPSGREGNEQFF. The DNA for the CDR3 is TGTGCCAGCCCATCCGGGCGGGAGGGGAATGAGCAGTTCTTC.

V usage is TRBV27 and J usage is TRBJ1-3; possibly TRBD1 for D (6 bases). The V gene lost 8 bases and the J gene lost 0 bases, with 17 bases spanning the gap. Germline V gene data show CDR1 as MNHEY and CDR2 as SMNVEV (reference sequence). This CDR3 spans 16 amino acids. The CDR3 nucleotides are TGTGCCAGCGCTTCCGTAGGGACACACTCTGGAAACACCATATATTTT. It specifies CASASVGTHSGNTIYF.

CDR3 in amino acids: CATSDGTGGPNGYTF. The CDR3 nucleotides are TGTGCCACCAGTGATGGGACAGGGGGACCCAATGGCTACACCTTC. The rearrangement joins TRBV24-1 to TRBJ1-2, with TRBD1 matching 11 bases. Trimming took 3 bases from V and 6 from J; bases not matched to a gene: 5. The CDR3 sequence is 15 residues long. Looked up from germline, CDR1 is KGHDR and CDR2 is SFDVKD.

V usage is TRBV4-1 and J usage is TRBJ2-7, with 7 bases lining up with TRBD1. The CDR3 sequence is 15 residues long. CDR1 is MGHRA, CDR2 YSYEKL, per germline. J gave up 2 bases and V 4 bases, and 8 bases lay outside the gene matches. In DNA, the CDR3 is TGCGCCAGCAGCCCCTCGGACAGGAGGACCTACGAGCAGTACTTC. Translation: CASSPSDRRTYEQYF.

The rearrangement links TRBV28 to TRBJ1-1, with TRBD1 matching over 8 bases. V lost 4 bases to trimming and J lost 0 bases; unmatched junction nucleotides: 4. This CDR3 is built from 15 residues. Germline CDR1 reads MDHEN; CDR2 reads SYDVKM. The CDR3 nucleotides read TGTGCCAGCAGTTCGCAGGGGGCGGTGAACACTGAAGCTTTCTTT. Translated, it gives CASSSQGAVNTEAFF.

The rearrangement joins TRBV6-2 or TRBV6-3 to TRBJ2-5, with 7 bases identical to TRBD1. V was clipped by 4 bases and J by 2 bases; unmatched bases: 4. The CDR3 spans 14 residues. Germline-derived CDR1 and CDR2 are MNHEY and SVGEGT. As DNA, the CDR3 is TGTGCCAGCAGTTCCGACAGGGAACAAGAGACCCAGTACTTC. Protein: CASSSDREQETQYF.

The rearrangement uses TRBV13 and TRBJ1-1; 7 bases map to TRBD1. Germline loops: CDR1 PRHDT, CDR2 FYEKMQ (reference sequence). J was trimmed by 1 base and V by 6 bases; bases with no gene match: 8. The CDR3 is 15 amino acids. The DNA for the CDR3 is TGTGCCAGCAGGAAGACTCGACAGGGGAACACTGAAGCTTTCTTT. Translated, it gives CASRKTRQGNTEAFF.

This rearrangement joins TRBV30 to TRBJ1-2; weak D call: TRBD1 (5 bases). The V gene's germline CDR1 is GTSNPN and CDR2 SVGIG (reference sequence). V was clipped by 3 bases and J by 6 bases, with 14 bases between them. There are 13 residues in the CDR3. The CDR3 loop reads CAWRERGRNGYTF. Written as DNA, the CDR3 is TGTGCCTGGAGAGAAAGGGGACGGAATGGCTACACCTTC.

Only a few counts were recorded for this clone. The genes are TRBV6-5 and TRBJ1-1; D not resolved. Germline lookup yields CDR1 MNHEY and CDR2 SVGAGI. The V end was cut by 8 bases, the J end by 3 bases, with 16 bases between. CDR3 length: 14 amino acids. The CDR3 protein is CASPGSQTYTEAFF. Written as DNA, the CDR3 is TGTGCCAGCCCCGGGTCCCAAACATACACTGAAGCTTTCTTT.

The rearrangement links TRBV19 to TRBJ1-4, with 7 bases that match TRBD1. V dropped 6 bases and J dropped 3; count of bases not matched to a gene: 10. This CDR3 spans 16 amino acids. Looked up from germline, CDR1 is LNHDA and CDR2 is SQIVND (reference sequence). The CDR3 region has the DNA TGTGCCAGTAGCCGTGGACAGGCCGCGGCTAATGAAAAACTGTTTTTT. It encodes CASSRGQAAANEKLFF.